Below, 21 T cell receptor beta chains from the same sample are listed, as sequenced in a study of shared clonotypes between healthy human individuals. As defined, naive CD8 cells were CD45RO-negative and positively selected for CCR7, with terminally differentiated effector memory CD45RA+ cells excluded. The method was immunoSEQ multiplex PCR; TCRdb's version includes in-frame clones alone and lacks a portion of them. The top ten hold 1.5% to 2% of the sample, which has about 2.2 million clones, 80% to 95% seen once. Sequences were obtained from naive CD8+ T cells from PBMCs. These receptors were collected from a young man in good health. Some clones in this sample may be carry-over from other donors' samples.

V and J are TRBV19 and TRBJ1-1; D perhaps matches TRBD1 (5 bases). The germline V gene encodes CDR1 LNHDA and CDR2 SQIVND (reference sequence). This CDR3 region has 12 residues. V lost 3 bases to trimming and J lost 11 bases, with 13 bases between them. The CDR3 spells CASSMWGTGAFF. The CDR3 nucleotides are TGTGCCAGTAGTATGTGGGGGACCGGGGCTTTCTTT.

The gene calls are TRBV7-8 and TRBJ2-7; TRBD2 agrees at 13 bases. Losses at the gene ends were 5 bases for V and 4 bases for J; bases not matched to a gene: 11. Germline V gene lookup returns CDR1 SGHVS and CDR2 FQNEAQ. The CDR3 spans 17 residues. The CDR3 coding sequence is TGTGCCAGCAGCCCACCGGGACTAGCGGGGATTCGGTACGAGCAGTACTTC. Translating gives CASSPPGLAGIRYEQYF.

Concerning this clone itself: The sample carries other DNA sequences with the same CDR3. The CDR3 reads CASSLDYGGSYEQYF. Here the CDR3 DNA reads TGTGCCAGCAGCTTAGATTATGGGGGATCCTACGAGCAGTACTTC. This rearrangement joins TRBV11-2 to TRBJ2-7; the D gene could be TRBD1 or TRBD2 (5 bases each). The CDR3 contains 15 residues. Trimming pared 0 bases from V and 1 base from J, leaving 10 bases between. Looked up from germline, CDR1 is SGHAT and CDR2 is FQNNGV.

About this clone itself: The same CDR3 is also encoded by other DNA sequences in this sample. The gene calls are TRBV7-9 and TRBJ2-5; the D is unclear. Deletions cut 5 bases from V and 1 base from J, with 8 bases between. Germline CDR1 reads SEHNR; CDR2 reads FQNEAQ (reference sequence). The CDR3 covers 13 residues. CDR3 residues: CASSAGPQETQYF. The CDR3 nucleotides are TGTGCCAGCAGCGCAGGTCCCCAAGAGACCCAGTACTTC.

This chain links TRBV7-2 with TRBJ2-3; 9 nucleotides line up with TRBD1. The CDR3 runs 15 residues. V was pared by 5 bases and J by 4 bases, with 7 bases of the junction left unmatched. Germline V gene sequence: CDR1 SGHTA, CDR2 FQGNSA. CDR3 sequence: CASSGTGRAADTQYF. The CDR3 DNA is TGTGCCAGCAGCGGGACAGGGAGGGCCGCAGATACGCAGTATTTT.

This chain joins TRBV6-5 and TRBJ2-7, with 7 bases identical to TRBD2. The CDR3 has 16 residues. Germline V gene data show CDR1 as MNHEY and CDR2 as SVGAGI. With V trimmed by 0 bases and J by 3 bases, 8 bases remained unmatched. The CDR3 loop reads CASSYSSGTTLYEQYF. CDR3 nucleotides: TGTGCCAGCAGTTACTCGAGCGGGACGACCCTCTACGAGCAGTACTTC.

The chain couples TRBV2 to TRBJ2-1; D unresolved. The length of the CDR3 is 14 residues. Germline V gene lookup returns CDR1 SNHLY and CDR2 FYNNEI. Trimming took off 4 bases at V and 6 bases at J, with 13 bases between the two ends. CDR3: CASSGSLAPNEQFF. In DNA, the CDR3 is TGTGCCAGCAGTGGATCTCTGGCCCCCAATGAGCAGTTCTTC.

The CDR3 protein is CASSPGLAVLGEQFF. In nucleotides, the CDR3 is TGTGCCAGCAGTCCGGGACTAGCGGTCCTCGGCGAGCAGTTCTTC. This chain joins TRBV28 and TRBJ2-1; TRBD2 matches 11 bases. V shed 5 bases, J shed 10 bases, and the junction held 10 bases outside the gene matches. Germline V CDR1 and CDR2: MDHEN, SYDVKM. There are 15 residues in the CDR3.

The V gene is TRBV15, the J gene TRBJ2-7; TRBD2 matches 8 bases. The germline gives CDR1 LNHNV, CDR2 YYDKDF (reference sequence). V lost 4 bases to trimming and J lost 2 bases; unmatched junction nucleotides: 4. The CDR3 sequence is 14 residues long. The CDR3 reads CATSTREGAYEQYF. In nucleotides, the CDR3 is TGTGCCACCAGCACACGGGAGGGCGCCTACGAGCAGTACTTC.

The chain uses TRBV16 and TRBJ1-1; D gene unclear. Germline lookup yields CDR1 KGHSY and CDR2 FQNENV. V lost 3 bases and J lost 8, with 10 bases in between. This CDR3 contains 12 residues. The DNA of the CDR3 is TGTGCCAGCAGCCAGGGGAGGGCCGAAGCTTTCTTT. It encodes CASSQGRAEAFF.

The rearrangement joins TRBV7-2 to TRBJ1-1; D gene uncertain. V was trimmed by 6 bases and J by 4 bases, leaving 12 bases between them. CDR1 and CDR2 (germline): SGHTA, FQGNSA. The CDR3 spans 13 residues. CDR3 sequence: CASRPGTATEAFF. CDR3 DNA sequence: TGTGCCAGCAGACCGGGAACGGCCACTGAAGCTTTCTTT.

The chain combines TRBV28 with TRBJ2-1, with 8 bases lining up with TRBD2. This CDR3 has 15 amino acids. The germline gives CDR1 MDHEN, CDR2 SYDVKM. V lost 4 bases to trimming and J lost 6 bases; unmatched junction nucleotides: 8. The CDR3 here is CASSSTRLAPNEQFF. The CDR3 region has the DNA TGTGCCAGCAGTTCGACCCGACTAGCGCCCAATGAGCAGTTCTTC.

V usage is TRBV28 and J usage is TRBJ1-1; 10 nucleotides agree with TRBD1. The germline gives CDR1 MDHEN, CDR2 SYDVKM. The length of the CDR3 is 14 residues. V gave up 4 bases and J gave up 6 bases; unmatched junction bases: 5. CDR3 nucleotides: TGTGCCAGCAGTTGGGGACAGGGGAGGGCTGAAGCTTTCTTT. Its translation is CASSWGQGRAEAFF.

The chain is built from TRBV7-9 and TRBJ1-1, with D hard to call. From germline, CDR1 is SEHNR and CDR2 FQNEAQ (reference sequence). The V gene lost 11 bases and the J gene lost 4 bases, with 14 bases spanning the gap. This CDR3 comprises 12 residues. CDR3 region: CAVAKVGTEAFF. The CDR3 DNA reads TGTGCCGTGGCCAAGGTGGGCACTGAAGCTTTCTTT. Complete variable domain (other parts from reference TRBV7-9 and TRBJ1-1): DTGVSQNPRHKITKRGQNVTFRCDPISEHNRLYWYRQTLGQGPEFLTYFQNEAQLEKSRLLSDRFSAERPKGSFSTLEIQRTEQGDSAMYLCAVAKVGTEAFFGQGTRLTVV.

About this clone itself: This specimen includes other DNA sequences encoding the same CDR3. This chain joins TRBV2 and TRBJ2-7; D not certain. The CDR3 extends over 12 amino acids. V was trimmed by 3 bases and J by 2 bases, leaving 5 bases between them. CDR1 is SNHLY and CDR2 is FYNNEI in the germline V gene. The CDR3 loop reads CASSDRPYEQYF. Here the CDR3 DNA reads TGTGCCAGCAGTGACCGACCCTACGAGCAGTACTTC.

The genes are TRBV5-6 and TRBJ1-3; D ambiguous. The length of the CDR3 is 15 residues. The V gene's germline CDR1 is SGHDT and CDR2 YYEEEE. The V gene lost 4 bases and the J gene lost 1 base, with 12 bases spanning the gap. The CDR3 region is CASSTAPRSGNTIYF. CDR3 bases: TGTGCCAGCAGCACCGCTCCGCGTTCTGGAAACACCATATATTTT.

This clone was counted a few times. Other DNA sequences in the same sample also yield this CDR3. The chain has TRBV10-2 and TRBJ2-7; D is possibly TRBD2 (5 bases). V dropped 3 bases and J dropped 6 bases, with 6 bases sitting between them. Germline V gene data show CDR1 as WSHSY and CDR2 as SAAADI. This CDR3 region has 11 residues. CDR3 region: CASSEGGEQYF. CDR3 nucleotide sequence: TGCGCCAGCAGTGAAGGAGGCGAGCAGTACTTC.

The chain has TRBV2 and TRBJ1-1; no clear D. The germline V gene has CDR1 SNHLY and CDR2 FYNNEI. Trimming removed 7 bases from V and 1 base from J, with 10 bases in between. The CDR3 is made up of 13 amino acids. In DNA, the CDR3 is TGTGCCAGCATTAATAGTGAGAACACTGAAGCTTTCTTT. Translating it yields CASINSENTEAFF.

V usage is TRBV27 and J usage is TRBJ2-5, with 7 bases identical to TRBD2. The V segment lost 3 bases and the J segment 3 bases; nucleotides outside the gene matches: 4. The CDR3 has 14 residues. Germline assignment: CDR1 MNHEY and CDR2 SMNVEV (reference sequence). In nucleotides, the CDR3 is TGTGCCAGCAGTTTCGACGGACTAGAAGAGACCCAGTACTTC. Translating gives CASSFDGLEETQYF.

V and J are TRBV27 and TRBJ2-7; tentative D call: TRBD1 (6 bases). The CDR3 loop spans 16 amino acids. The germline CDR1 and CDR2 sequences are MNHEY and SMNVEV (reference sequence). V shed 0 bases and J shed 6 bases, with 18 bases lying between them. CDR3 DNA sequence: TGTGCCAGCAGTTTATCGGGGGCAGGGGCTGGGGTCGAGCAGTACTTC. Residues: CASSLSGAGAGVEQYF.

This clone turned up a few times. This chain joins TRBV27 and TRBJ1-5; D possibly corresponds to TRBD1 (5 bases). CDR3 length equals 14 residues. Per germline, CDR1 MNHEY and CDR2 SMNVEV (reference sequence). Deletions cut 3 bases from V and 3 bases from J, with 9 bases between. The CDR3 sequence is CASSLGTDNQPQHF. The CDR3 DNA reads TGTGCCAGCAGTTTGGGGACCGACAATCAGCCCCAGCATTTT.